The 26 T cell receptor beta chains below were found in one sample sequenced in a study of regulatory and conventional T cells in RAG deficiency. Produced via immunoSEQ multiplex PCR; TCRdb's table is partial and in-frame only. Here the sample spans around 31,000 clones, about 90% being singletons. This same sample was also part of a study on regulatory T cells. That source reports: The PCR used 52 TRBV and 13 TRBJ primers.

Sequenced: CD8+ T cells sorted from blood. The receptors here all came from a human donor in good health.

The rearrangement links TRBV7-9 to TRBJ2-7; 10 bases line up with TRBD2. J was trimmed by 6 bases and V by 1 base; bases with no gene match: 6. CDR3 size: 15 residues. The germline V gene encodes CDR1 SEHNR and CDR2 FQNEAQ (reference sequence). The CDR3 loop reads CASSLGSGGAGEQYF. For the CDR3, the DNA is TGTGCCAGCAGCTTAGGGAGCGGGGGGGCCGGCGAGCAGTACTTC.

The chain joins TRBV7-8 to TRBJ2-7, with D unresolved. The CDR3 has 12 amino acids. V was cut by 2 bases and J by 6 bases, with 8 bases left in between. The germline CDR1 and CDR2 sequences are SGHVS and FQNEAQ. The CDR3 region is CASSLRSVEQYF. The CDR3 bases are TGTGCCAGCAGCTTAAGGTCGGTCGAGCAGTACTTC.

The chain recombines TRBV27 with TRBJ1-6; the D gene is possibly TRBD1 (5 bases). This CDR3 comprises 16 residues. Trimming pared 8 bases from V and 8 bases from J, leaving 22 bases between. Germline V gene data show CDR1 as MNHEY and CDR2 as SMNVEV (reference sequence). This CDR3 is CASGDGGIWEYSPLHF. The CDR3, as DNA: TGTGCCAGCGGCGACGGGGGGATATGGGAGTATTCACCCCTCCACTTT.

V is TRBV6-6 and J is TRBJ1-4; possibly TRBD1 for D (5 bases). Germline V gene sequence: CDR1 MNHNY, CDR2 SVGAGI (reference sequence). Trimming left V 6 bases short and J 7 bases short, with 15 bases between. The CDR3 spans 14 residues. CDR3 DNA sequence: TGTGCCAGCAGCCGCGAGGGAAGGGGTGAAAAACTGTTTTTT. This encodes CASSREGRGEKLFF.

The V call is TRBV6-1, the J call TRBJ2-5; D ambiguous. CDR1 and CDR2 (germline): MNHNS, SASEGT. V gave up 2 bases and J gave up 2 bases, with 12 bases separating them. CDR3 length: 15 residues. The CDR3 region is CASSESPQIQETQYF. The CDR3 coding sequence is TGTGCCAGCAGTGAATCTCCCCAGATTCAAGAGACCCAGTACTTC.

The V and J genes are TRBV5-4 and TRBJ2-2; 7 nucleotides align to TRBD1. The germline gives CDR1 SGHNT, CDR2 YYREEE (reference sequence). The CDR3 sequence is 13 residues long. The J segment lost 6 bases and the V segment lost 3 bases, leaving 2 bases of the junction unmatched. The CDR3 loop is CASSSDRAGELFF. In nucleotides, the CDR3 is TGTGCCAGCAGCTCTGACAGGGCCGGGGAGCTGTTTTTT.

This chain connects TRBV29-1 to TRBJ1-1, with a possible D match to TRBD1 (5 bases). The V gene's germline CDR1 is SQVTM and CDR2 ANQGSEA. This CDR3 contains 12 residues. V was shortened by 7 bases and J by 7 bases, with 16 bases between the two germline ends. DNA for the CDR3: TGCAGCGCTACCGTCGGGGGAGGTGAAGCTTTCTTT. Protein sequence: CSATVGGGEAFF.

The CDR3 DNA reads as TGTGCCAGCAGTGACTCGACAGGGTCGAGCACCGGGGAGCTGTTTTTT. Translating gives CASSDSTGSSTGELFF. The chain employs TRBV25-1 and TRBJ2-2; 7 positions agree with TRBD1. CDR3 size: 16 residues. The germline gives CDR1 MGHDK, CDR2 SYGVNS. V lost 3 bases to trimming and J lost 4 bases; unmatched junction nucleotides: 8.

V is TRBV7-9 and J is TRBJ2-7; TRBD1 or TRBD2 may be the D gene (5 bases each). CDR1 is SEHNR and CDR2 is FQNEAQ in the germline V gene (reference sequence). V was pared by 3 bases and J by 5 bases, with 14 bases between. CDR3 length equals 14 residues. The CDR3: CASSLESRDHEQYF. In DNA, the CDR3 is TGTGCCAGCAGCTTGGAAAGCAGGGACCACGAGCAGTACTTC.

In its sample, this clone was seen a few times. The chain is built from TRBV5-4 and TRBJ2-2; D is possibly TRBD1 (6 bases). Germline V gives CDR1 SGHNT, CDR2 YYREEE (reference sequence). The length of the CDR3 is 17 residues. V dropped 0 bases and J dropped 0 bases, with 12 bases sitting between them. CDR3 nucleotide sequence: TGTGCCAGCAGCTTGGACAGGGAAGGACCGAACACCGGGGAGCTGTTTTTT. It translates to CASSLDREGPNTGELFF.

The rearrangement joins TRBV5-5 to TRBJ2-7, with D unresolved. CDR1 and CDR2 (germline): SGHKS, YYEKEE (reference sequence). The CDR3 contains 14 residues. V was shortened by 1 base and J by 3 bases, with 11 bases between the two germline ends. The CDR3 nucleotides read TGTGCCAGCAGCTTGCTCCCCGAACACTACGAGCAGTACTTC. Amino acid sequence: CASSLLPEHYEQYF.

J is TRBJ2-7 and V is TRBV27; 8 bases agree with TRBD1. The CDR3 is 17 amino acids. Looked up from germline, CDR1 is MNHEY and CDR2 is SMNVEV (reference sequence). The ends lost 1 base at V and 2 bases at J; junction bases unmatched: 10. CDR3 sequence (DNA): TGTGCCAGCAGTTTATGGGCCACAGGGGGTGGTACCTACGAGCAGTACTTC. Translated: CASSLWATGGGTYEQYF.

The genes are TRBV19 and TRBJ1-5; weak D call: TRBD1 (5 bases). In germline, CDR1 is LNHDA, CDR2 SQIVND (reference sequence). V was shortened by 3 bases and J by 1 base, with 19 bases between the two germline ends. The CDR3 consists of 18 residues. CDR3 nucleotides: TGTGCCAGTAGTATCCCGCCCAGGGTATCGGCGAGCAATCAGCCCCAGCATTTT. Protein: CASSIPPRVSASNQPQHF.

The chain recombines TRBV11-2 with TRBJ2-3, with 9 bases matching TRBD2. Trimming cost V 5 bases and J 3 bases; bases outside gene matches: 12. Germline V gene sequence: CDR1 SGHAT, CDR2 FQNNGV. The CDR3 extends over 17 amino acids. DNA for the CDR3: TGTGCCAGCAGCCACGGGGCTAGCGGGGATTTGACAGATACGCAGTATTTT. Translation: CASSHGASGDLTDTQYF.

The rearrangement uses TRBV6-5 and TRBJ2-2; D perhaps matches TRBD1 (5 bases). From germline, CDR1 is MNHEY and CDR2 SVGAGI. The CDR3 is made up of 15 amino acids. V lost 6 bases and J 3 bases, leaving 14 bases between the germline ends. The CDR3 region has the DNA TGTGCCAGCAGCTTCCAGGGTGGGGACACCGGGGAGCTGTTTTTT. Protein sequence: CASSFQGGDTGELFF.

CDR3 sequence (DNA): TGTGCCAGCAGCTTGGCCCGACTAGCGGGAGATAATGAGCAGTTCTTC. Amino acids: CASSLARLAGDNEQFF. This sequence joins TRBV5-4 and TRBJ2-1; TRBD2 aligns across 12 bases. The CDR3 has 16 amino acids. Germline CDR1 SGHNT, CDR2 YYREEE (reference sequence). J was trimmed by 7 bases and V by 0 bases; bases with no gene match: 5.

J is TRBJ2-6 and V is TRBV7-6; the match to TRBD1 covers 7 bases. V lost 1 base and J lost 1; bases outside the gene matches: 7. In germline, CDR1 is SGHVS, CDR2 FNYEAQ. This CDR3 comprises 18 residues. The CDR3 here is CASSLGKGALSGANVLTF. The DNA for the CDR3 is TGTGCCAGCAGCTTAGGGAAGGGGGCGCTTTCTGGGGCCAACGTCCTGACTTTC.

This clone was counted once. J is TRBJ2-5 and V is TRBV9; 7 bases align to TRBD1. CDR3 length: 14 amino acids. Germline V lookup: CDR1 SGDLS, CDR2 YYNGEE. V was clipped by 3 bases and J by 5 bases; unmatched bases: 7. CDR3 region: CASSATGPGETQYF. The CDR3 nucleotides are TGTGCCAGCAGCGCGACAGGGCCCGGGGAGACCCAGTACTTC.

This chain links TRBV25-1 with TRBJ2-1; D call uncertain. The CDR3 length is 12 residues. The V gene's germline CDR1 is MGHDK and CDR2 SYGVNS. Trimming took 4 bases from V and 6 from J, leaving 7 bases between them. CDR3: CASSGDINEQFF. The CDR3 DNA is TGTGCCAGCAGTGGAGACATCAATGAGCAGTTCTTC.

V gene TRBV11-2 combines with J gene TRBJ2-5; TRBD2 aligns across 14 bases. The J call may be faulty, since TRBJ2-7 better matches the DNA end. The CDR3 has 15 amino acids. From germline, CDR1 is SGHAT and CDR2 FQNNGV. The CDR3: CASSSGLAGGYEQYF. The CDR3 DNA reads TGTGCCAGCAGCTCCGGACTAGCGGGAGGCTACGAGCAGTACTTC.

This rearrangement joins TRBV6-4 to TRBJ2-3; 12 bases are a match to TRBD2. Trimming cost V 2 bases and J 2 bases; bases outside gene matches: 8. Per germline, CDR1 MRHNA and CDR2 SNTAGT. This CDR3 comprises 18 residues. The CDR3 sequence: CASSDPTRLAGATDTQYF. In DNA form, the CDR3 reads TGTGCCAGCAGTGACCCGACCCGACTAGCGGGGGCCACAGATACGCAGTATTTT.

The rearrangement links TRBV18 to TRBJ2-1, with a possible D match to TRBD1 (5 bases). The V gene lost 6 bases and the J gene lost 2 bases, with 8 bases spanning the gap. Germline V CDR1 and CDR2: KGHSH, LQKENI. The CDR3 consists of 13 residues. The CDR3 protein is CASSRTTYNEQFF. The CDR3 DNA sequence: TGTGCCAGCTCTAGGACAACCTACAATGAGCAGTTCTTC.

The genes are TRBV13 and TRBJ1-1; D is undetermined. In germline, CDR1 is PRHDT, CDR2 FYEKMQ (reference sequence). This CDR3 contains 13 residues. The ends were cut back, 1 base at V and 2 bases at J, with 5 bases in the middle. For the CDR3, the DNA is TGTGCCAGCAGCTTAGCAGAAAACACTGAAGCTTTCTTT. Translating it yields CASSLAENTEAFF.

The CDR3 protein is CASSLGWEKSYNEQFF. The CDR3 DNA reads TGTGCCAGCAGTTTAGGTTGGGAAAAATCCTACAATGAGCAGTTCTTC. The chain couples TRBV27 to TRBJ2-1, with D unresolved. Trimming took off 2 bases at V and 1 base at J, with 12 bases between the two ends. The CDR3 length is 16 residues. Germline loops: CDR1 MNHEY, CDR2 SMNVEV (reference sequence).

Here the CDR3 DNA reads TGTGCCAGCAGCTTAGCTATAGGGGGCGCTGAAGCTTTCTTT. It is translated as CASSLAIGGAEAFF. The V and J genes are TRBV7-9 and TRBJ1-1, with 7 bases matching TRBD1. The CDR3 length is 14 residues. CDR1 SEHNR and CDR2 FQNEAQ come from the germline V gene (reference sequence). The V gene end was trimmed by 0 bases and the J gene end by 6 bases; junction bases not matched to a gene: 4.

The V call is TRBV5-1, the J call TRBJ1-1, with D tentatively TRBD1 (5 bases). The V end lost 4 bases, the J end lost 1 base, and 8 bases lay between the germline ends. Germline loops: CDR1 SGHRS, CDR2 YFSETQ. The CDR3 totals 13 residues. The CDR3 DNA is TGCGCCAGCAGCGTCCAGGGGAACACTGAAGCTTTCTTT. Residues: CASSVQGNTEAFF.